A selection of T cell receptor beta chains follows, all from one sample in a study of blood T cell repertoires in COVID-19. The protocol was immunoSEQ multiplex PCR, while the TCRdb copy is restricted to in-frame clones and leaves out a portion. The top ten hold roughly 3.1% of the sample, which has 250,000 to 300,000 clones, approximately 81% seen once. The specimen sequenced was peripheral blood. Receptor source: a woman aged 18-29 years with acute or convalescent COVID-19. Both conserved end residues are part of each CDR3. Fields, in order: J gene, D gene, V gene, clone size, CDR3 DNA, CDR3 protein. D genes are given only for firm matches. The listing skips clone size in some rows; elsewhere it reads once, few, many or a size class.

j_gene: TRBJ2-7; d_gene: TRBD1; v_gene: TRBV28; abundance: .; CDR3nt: TGTGCCAGCAGTTTTTCGGGACAGGGTTTTGACAGTTTACAAGGTTTCTACGAGCAGTACTTC; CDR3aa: CASSFSGQGFDSLQGFYEQYF
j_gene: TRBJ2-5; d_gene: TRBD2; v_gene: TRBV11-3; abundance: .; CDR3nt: TGTGCCAGCAGCTTAGGGGCTAGCGGGGGGCAAGAGACCCAGTACTTC; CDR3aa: CASSLGASGGQETQYF
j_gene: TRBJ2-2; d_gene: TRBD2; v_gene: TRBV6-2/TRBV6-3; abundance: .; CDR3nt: TGTGCCAGCAGTTTGACTAGCGGGAGCTCCCGGGAGCTGTTTTTT; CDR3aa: CASSLTSGSSRELFF
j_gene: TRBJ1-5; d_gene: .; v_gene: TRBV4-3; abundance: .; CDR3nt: TGCGCCAGCAGCCAAGAGGTCGGACAGCCCGGCTATCAGCCCCAGCATTTT; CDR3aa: CASSQEVGQPGYQPQHF
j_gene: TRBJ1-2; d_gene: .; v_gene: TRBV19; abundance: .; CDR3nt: TGTGCCAGTGGCAAGGCCCCGGCGGGGTATGGCTACACCTTC; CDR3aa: CASGKAPAGYGYTF
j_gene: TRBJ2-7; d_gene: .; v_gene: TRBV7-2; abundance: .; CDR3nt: TGTGCCAGCAGCCCGAACTACCTCTCCTACGAGCAGTACTTC; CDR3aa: CASSPNYLSYEQYF
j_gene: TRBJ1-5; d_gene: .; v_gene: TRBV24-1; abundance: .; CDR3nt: TGTGCCACCAGTGATATCGGGGAGTTGGATCAGCCCCAGCATTTT; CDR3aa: CATSDIGELDQPQHF
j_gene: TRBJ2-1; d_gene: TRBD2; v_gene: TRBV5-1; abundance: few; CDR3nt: TGCGCCAGCAGCTTGGCGAGGACTAGCGGGAGGGTATACAATGAGCAGTTCTTC; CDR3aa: CASSLARTSGRVYNEQFF
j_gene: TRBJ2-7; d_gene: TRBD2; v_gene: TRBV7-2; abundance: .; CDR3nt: TGTGCCAGCAGCTTCCTAGCGGGAGGGCTGGGCGAGCAGTACTTC; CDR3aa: CASSFLAGGLGEQYF
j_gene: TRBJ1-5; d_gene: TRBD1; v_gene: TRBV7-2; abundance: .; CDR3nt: TGTGCCAGCAGCTTTTCCCGGGACAGCTATCAGCCCCAGCATTTT; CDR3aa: CASSFSRDSYQPQHF
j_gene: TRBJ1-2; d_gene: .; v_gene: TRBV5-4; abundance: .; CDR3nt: TGTGCCAGCACCCGGGACATAGGTGGCTACACCTTC; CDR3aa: CASTRDIGGYTF
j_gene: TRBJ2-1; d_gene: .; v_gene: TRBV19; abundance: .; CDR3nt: TGTGCCAGTAGTATTAAAAGCGCAACAAACAATGAGCAGTTCTTC; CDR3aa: CASSIKSATNNEQFF
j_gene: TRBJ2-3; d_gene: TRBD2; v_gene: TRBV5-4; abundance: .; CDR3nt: TGTGCCAGCAGCTTGGCCCCTTCTCGGGAGGTCCCAGATACGCAGTATTTT; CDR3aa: CASSLAPSREVPDTQYF
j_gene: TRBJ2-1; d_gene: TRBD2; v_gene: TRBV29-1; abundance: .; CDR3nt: TGCAGCGTATGGACTAGCGGTAACAATGAGCAGTTCTTC; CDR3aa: CSVWTSGNNEQFF
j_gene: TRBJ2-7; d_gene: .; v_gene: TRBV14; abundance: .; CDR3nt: TGTGCCAGCAGCCAGGACTTTTACGAGCAGTACTTC; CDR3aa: CASSQDFYEQYF
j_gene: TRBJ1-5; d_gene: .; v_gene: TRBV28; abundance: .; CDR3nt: TGTGCCAGCAGTAGGGGTTTCGGCCAGCCCCAGCATTTT; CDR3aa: CASSRGFGQPQHF
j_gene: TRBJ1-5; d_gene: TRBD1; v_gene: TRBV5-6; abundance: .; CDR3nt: TGTGCCAGCAGCCGACCTAATTGGGACAGGCTCGGTCAGCCCCAGCATTTT; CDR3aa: CASSRPNWDRLGQPQHF
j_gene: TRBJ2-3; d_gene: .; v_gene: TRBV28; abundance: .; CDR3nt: TGTGCCAGCAGTCTAAGGGCGGGAATTGACGATACGCAGTATTTT; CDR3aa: CASSLRAGIDDTQYF
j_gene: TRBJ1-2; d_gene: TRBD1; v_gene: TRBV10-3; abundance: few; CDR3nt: TGTGCCATCAGTGGAGAGACAGGGCTTGGCTATGGCTACACCTTC; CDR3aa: CAISGETGLGYGYTF
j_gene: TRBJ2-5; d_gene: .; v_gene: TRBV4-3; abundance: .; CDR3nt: TGCGCCAGCAGCCCCGTGGACCGGGGAGAGACCCAGTACTTC; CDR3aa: CASSPVDRGETQYF
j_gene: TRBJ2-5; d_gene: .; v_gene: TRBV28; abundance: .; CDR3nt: TGTGCCAGCAGTGACCCCGACAGGCTCCAAGAGACCCAGTACTTC; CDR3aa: CASSDPDRLQETQYF
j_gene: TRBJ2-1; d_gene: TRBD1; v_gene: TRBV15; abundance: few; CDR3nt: TGTGCCACCAGCGGACAGGCGACTTGGAACAATGAGCAGTTCTTC; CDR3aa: CATSGQATWNNEQFF
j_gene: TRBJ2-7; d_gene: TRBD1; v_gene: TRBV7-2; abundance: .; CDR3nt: TGTGCCAGCAGCTTACTTTGGACAGGGCGGTACGAGCAGTACTTC; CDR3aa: CASSLLWTGRYEQYF
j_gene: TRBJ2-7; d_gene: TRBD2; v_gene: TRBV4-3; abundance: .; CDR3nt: TGCGCCAGCAGCCAAGGACTAGCGCAAGTCTACGAGCAGTACTTC; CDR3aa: CASSQGLAQVYEQYF
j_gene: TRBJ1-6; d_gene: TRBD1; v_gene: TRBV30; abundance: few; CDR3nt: TGTGCCTGGAGTAGGGGGCTCGATAATTCACCCCTCCACTTT; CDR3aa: CAWSRGLDNSPLHF
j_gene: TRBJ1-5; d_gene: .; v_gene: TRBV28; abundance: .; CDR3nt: TGTGCCAGCCGGGGAACGGAGAGCAATCAGCCCCAGCATTTT; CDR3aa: CASRGTESNQPQHF
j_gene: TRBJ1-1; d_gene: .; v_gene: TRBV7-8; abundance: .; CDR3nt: TGTGCCAGCAGCCCTGGGACATCTGAAGCTTTCTTT; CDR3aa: CASSPGTSEAFF
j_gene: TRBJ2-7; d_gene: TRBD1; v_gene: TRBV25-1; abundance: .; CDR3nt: TGTGCCAGCAGTAATCCGACAGGGGCCTACGAGCAGTACTTC; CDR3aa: CASSNPTGAYEQYF
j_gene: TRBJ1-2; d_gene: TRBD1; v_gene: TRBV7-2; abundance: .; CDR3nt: TGTGCCAGCAGCTCCCAGTTCGGGACAGGGGATACCTATGGCTACACCTTC; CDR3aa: CASSSQFGTGDTYGYTF
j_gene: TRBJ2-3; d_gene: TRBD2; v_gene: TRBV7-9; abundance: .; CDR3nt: TGTGCCAGCAGCTTCACGGGGTCTAGCGGGGATACGCAGTATTTT; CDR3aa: CASSFTGSSGDTQYF
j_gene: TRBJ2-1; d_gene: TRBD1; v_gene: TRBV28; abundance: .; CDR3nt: TGTGCCAGCAGCTATTTACAGGGGGGCAATGAGCAGTTCTTC; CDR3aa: CASSYLQGGNEQFF
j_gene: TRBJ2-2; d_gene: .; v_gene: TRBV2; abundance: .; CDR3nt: TGTGCCAGCAGTGGGGAGGCCGGGGAGCTGTTTTTT; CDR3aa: CASSGEAGELFF
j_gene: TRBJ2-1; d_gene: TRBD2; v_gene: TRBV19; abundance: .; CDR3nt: TGTGCCAGTAGTATACCCCGGACTAGGCAACTTACCGCTGAGCAGTTCTTC; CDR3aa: CASSIPRTRQLTAEQFF
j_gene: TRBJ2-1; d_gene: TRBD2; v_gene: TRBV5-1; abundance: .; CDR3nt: TGCGCCAGCAGCTCAACTAGCGAGACCTACAATGAGCAGTTCTTC; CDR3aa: CASSSTSETYNEQFF
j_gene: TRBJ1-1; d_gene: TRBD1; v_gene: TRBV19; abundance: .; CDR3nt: TGTGCCAGTAGTATCTCCGGGACAGGGGCGTGGAACACTGAAGCTTTCTTT; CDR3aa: CASSISGTGAWNTEAFF
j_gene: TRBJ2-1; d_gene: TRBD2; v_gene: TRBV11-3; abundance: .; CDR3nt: TGTGCCAGCAGCTTAGGCGGGAGAACCAACAATGAGCAGTTCTTC; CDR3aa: CASSLGGRTNNEQFF
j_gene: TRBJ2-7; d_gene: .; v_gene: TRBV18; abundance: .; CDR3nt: TGTGCCAGCTCTCCAAACGGGGGATCCTACGAGCAGTACTTC; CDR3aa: CASSPNGGSYEQYF
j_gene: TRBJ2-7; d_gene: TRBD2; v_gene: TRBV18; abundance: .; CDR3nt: TGTGCCAGCTCCCCGGGACTAGCCCCCTACGAGCAGTACTTC; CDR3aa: CASSPGLAPYEQYF
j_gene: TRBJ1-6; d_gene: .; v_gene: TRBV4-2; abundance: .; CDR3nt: TGTGCCAGCAGCCAAGAATCAGGCCCCCTCCACTTT; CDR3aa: CASSQESGPLHF
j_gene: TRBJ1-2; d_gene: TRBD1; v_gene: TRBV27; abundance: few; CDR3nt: TGTGCCAGCAGCCTCCGGGACAGCTATGGCTACACCTTC; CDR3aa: CASSLRDSYGYTF